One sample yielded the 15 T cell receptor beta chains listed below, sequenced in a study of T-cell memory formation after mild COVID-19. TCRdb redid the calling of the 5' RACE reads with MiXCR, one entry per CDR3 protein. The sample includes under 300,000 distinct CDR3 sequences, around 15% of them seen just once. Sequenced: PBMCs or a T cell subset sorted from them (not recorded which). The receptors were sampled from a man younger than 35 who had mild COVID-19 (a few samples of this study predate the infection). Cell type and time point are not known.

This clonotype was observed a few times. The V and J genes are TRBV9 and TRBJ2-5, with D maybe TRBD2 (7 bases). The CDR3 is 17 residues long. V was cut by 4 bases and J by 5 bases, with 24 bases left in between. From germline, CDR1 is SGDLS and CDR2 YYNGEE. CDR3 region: CASSMLPSARGQETQYF. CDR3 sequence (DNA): TGTGCCAGCAGCATGCTTCCCTCGGCGCGGGGGCAGGAGACCCAGTACTTC.

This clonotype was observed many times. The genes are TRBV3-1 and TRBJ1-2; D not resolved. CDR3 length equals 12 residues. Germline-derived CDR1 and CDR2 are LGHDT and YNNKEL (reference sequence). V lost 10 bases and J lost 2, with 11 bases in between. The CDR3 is CATSFGNYGYTF. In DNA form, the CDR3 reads TGTGCCACCAGTTTCGGGAACTATGGCTACACCTTC.

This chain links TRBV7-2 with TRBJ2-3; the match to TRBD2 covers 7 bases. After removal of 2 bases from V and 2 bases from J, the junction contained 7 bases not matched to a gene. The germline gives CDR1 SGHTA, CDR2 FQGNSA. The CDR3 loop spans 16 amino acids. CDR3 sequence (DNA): TGTGCCAGCAGCTTAAGGGTTCGGGGGGTCACAGATACGCAGTATTTT. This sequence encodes CASSLRVRGVTDTQYF. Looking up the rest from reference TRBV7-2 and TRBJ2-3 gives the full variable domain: GAGVSQSPSNKVTEKGKDVELRCDPISGHTALYWYRQSLGQGLEFLIYFQGNSAPDKSGLPSDRFSAERTGGSVSTLTIQRTQQEDSAVYLCASSLRVRGVTDTQYFGPGTRLTVL.

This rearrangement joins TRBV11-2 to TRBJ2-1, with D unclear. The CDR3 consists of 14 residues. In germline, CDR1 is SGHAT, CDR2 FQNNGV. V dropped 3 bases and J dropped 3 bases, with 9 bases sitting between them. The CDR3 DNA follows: TGTGCCAGCAGCTTCCTAACACTCTACAATGAGCAGTTCTTC. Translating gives CASSFLTLYNEQFF.

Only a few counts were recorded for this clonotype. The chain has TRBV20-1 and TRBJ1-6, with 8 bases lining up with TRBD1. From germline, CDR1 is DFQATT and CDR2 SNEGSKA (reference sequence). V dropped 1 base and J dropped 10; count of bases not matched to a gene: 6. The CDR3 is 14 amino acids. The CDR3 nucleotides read TGCAGTGCTAGAGCGAGGACAGGGCGATCACCCCTCCACTTT. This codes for CSARARTGRSPLHF.

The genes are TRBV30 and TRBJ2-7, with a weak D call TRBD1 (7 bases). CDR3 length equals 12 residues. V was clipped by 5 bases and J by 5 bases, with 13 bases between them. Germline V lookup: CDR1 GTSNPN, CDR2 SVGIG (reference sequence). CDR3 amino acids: CAWAGGLDEQYF. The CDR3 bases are TGTGCCTGGGCAGGGGGGTTGGACGAGCAGTACTTC.

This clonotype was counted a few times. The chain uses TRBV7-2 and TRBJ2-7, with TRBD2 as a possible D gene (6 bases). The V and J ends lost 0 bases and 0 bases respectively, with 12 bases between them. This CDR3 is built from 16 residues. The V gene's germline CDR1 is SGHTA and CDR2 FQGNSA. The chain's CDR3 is CASSLAGGPISYEQYV. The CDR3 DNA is TGTGCCAGCAGCTTAGCGGGGGGACCGATCTCCTACGAGCAGTACGTC.

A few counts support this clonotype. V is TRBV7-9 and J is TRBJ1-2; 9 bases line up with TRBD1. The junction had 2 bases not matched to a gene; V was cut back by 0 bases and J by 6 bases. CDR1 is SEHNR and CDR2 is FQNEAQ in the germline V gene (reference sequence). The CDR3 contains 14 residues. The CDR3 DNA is TGTGCCAGCAGCTTAGCCGGGACAGGGAATGGCTACACCTTC. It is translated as CASSLAGTGNGYTF.

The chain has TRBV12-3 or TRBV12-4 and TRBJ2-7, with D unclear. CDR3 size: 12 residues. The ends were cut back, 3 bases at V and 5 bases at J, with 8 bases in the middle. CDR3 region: CASSLLLNEQYF. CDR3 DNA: TGTGCCAGCAGTTTGCTCCTTAACGAGCAGTACTTC.

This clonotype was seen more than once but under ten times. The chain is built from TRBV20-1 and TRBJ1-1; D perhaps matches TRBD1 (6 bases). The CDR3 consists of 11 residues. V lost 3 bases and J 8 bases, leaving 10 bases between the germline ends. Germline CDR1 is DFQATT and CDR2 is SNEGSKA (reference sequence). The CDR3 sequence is CSASPQGEAFF. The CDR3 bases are TGCAGTGCTAGCCCCCAGGGGGAAGCTTTCTTT.

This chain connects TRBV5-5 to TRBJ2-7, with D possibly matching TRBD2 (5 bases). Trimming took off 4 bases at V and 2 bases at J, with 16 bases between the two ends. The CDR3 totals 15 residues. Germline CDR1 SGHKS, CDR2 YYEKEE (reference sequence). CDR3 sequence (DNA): TGTGCCAGCAGCCGCTACCCGGACTCTACCTACGAGCAGTACGTC. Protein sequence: CASSRYPDSTYEQYV.

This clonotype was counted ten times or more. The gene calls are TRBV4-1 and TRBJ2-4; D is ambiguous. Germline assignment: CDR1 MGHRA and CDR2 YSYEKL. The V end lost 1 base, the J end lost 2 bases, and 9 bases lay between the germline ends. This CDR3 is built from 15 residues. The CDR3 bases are TGCGCCAGCAGCCAAGTGTTCGCTACCAAAAACATTCAGTACTTC. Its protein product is CASSQVFATKNIQYF.

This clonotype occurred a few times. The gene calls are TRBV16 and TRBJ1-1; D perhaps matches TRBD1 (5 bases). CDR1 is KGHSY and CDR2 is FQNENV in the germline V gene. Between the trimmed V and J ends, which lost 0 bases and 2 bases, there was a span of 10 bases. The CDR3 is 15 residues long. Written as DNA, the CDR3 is TGTGCCAGCAGCCAATCAGGCAGGACAAACACTGAAGCTTTCTTT. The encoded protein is CASSQSGRTNTEAFF.

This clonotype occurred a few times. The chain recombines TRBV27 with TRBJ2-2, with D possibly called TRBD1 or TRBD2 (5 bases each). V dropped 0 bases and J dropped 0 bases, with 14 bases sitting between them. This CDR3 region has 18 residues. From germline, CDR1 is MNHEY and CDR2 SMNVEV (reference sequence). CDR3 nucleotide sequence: TGTGCCAGCAGTTTATCGCAGGGCGACTACTCGAACACCGGGGAGCTGTTTTTT. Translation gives CASSLSQGDYSNTGELFF.

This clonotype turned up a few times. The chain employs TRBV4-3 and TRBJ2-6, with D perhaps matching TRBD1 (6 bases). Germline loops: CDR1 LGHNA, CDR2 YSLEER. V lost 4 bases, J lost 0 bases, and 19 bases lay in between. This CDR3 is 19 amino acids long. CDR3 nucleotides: TGCGCCAGCAGCCTAGAATGGCACAGGGTCTTCTCTGGGGCCAACGTCCTGACTTTC. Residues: CASSLEWHRVFSGANVLTF.